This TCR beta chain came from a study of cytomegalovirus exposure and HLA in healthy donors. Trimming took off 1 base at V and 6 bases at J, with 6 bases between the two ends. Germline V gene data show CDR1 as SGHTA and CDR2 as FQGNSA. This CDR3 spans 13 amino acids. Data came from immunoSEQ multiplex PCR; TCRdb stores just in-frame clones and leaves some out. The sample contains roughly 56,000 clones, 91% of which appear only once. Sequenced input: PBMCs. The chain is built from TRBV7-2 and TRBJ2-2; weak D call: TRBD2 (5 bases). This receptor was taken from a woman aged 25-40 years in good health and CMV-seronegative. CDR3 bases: TGTGCCAGCAGCTTAGTGAGGGCCGGGGAGCTGTTTTTT. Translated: CASSLVRAGELFF. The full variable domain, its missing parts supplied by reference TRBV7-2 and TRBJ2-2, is GAGVSQSPSNKVTEKGKDVELRCDPISGHTALYWYRQSLGQGLEFLIYFQGNSAPDKSGLPSDRFSAERTGGSVSTLTIQRTQQEDSAVYLCASSLVRAGELFFGEGSRLTVL.